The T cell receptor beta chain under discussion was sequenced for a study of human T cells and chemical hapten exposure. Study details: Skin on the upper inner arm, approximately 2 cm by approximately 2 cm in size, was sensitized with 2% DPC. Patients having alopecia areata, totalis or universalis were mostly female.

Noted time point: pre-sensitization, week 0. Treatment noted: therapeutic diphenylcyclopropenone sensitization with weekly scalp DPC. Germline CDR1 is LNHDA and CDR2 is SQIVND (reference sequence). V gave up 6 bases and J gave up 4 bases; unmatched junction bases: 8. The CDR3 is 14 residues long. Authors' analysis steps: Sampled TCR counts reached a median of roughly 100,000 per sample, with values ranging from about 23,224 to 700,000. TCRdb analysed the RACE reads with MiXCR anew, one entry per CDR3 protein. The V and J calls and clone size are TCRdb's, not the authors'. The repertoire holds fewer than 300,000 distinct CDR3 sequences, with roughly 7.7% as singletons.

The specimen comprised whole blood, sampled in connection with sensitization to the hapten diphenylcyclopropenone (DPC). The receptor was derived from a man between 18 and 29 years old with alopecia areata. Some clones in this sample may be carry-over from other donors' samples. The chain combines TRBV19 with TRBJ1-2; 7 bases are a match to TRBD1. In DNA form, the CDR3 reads TGTGCCAGTAGATCGACAGGGACATCCTATGGCTACACCTTC. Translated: CASRSTGTSYGYTF.